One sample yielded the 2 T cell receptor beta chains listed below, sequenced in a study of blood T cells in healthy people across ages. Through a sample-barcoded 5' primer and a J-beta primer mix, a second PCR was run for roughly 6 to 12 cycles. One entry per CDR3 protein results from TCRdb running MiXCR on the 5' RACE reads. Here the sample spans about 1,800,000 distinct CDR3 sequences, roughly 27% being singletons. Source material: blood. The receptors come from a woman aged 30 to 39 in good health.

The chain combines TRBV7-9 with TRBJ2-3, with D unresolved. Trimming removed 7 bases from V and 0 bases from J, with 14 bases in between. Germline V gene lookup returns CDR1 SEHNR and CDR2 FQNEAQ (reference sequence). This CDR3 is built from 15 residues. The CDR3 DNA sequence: TGTGCCAGCACCCGTGACGTTTCTAGCACAGATACGCAGTATTTT. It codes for CASTRDVSSTDTQYF.

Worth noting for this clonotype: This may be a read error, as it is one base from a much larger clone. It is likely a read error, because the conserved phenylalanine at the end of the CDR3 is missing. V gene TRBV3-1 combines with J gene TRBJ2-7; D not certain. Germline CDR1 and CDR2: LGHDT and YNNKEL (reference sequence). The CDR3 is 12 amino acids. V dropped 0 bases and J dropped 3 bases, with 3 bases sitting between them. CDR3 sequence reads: CASSQDNYEQYC. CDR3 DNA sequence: TGTGCCAGCAGCCAAGACAACTACGAGCAGTACTGC.